This T cell receptor (beta chain) comes out of a study of blood T cell repertoires in COVID-19. Study as a whole: Material from acute and convalescent COVID-19 was sourced from the United States, Italy and Spain. Sample material is recorded as cDNA or gDNA derived from T cells, B-cell-depleted T cells, or PBMCs.

Per the original methods: Reference gene primer amplification yielded estimated nucleated cell counts. Libraries were prepared by immunoSEQ multiplex PCR; TCRdb keeps only in-frame clonotypes and omits some of them. The DNA was the basis for D and trimming; V, J and clone size are from that table. The table has 250,000 to 350,000 clones, around 90% seen once. CDR1 MNHEY and CDR2 SVGEGT come from the germline V gene. This CDR3 is built from 18 residues. The ends were cut back, 0 bases at V and 1 base at J, with 16 bases in the middle. The rearrangement joins TRBV6-2 or TRBV6-3 to TRBJ1-5; D remains ambiguous. The sequence derives from a man aged 18-30 years with active or convalescent COVID-19. Material for sequencing was peripheral blood. CDR3 nucleotides: TGTGCCAGCAGTTACTCATCGGGGTTGTGGAGGAGCAATCAGCCCCAGCATTTT. It codes for CASSYSSGLWRSNQPQHF.